This T cell receptor (beta chain) was documented in a study of metastatic and nonmetastatic thyroid tumors. Study context: The study looked at repertoires side by side in blood and in tumor or nodule tissue from malignant and benign thyroid patients. Study-level findings and limits: For both blood and tumor, malignant thyroid tumors reportedly showed significantly higher TCR beta diversity than benign nodules did.

As regards this clone: Its cognate antigen is unknown. The missing conserved phenylalanine or tryptophan at the end of this CDR3 makes a read error likely.

Before thyroid surgery, none of the patients had received any treatment. The germline V gene has CDR1 MNHEY and CDR2 SMNVEV (reference sequence). The ends lost 5 bases at V and 0 bases at J; junction bases unmatched: 6. The CDR3 covers 15 residues. Per the original methods: The distant-metastasis classifier for papillary thyroid cancer was built from CDR3 differences across clinicopathological groups. Using MiXCR, TCRdb reanalyzed the PCR reads. These V and J calls are TCRdb output, not the study's own analysis. The data hold 20,000 to 25,000 clones, with over 10% observed a single time. The TCR sequence derives from a female donor with papillary thyroid cancer or a benign thyroid nodule (not recorded which). Some clones in this sample may be carry-over from other donors' samples. The source material was blood. The V gene is TRBV27, the J gene TRBJ1-1, with 7 bases matching TRBD1. Here the CDR3 DNA reads TGTGCCAGCAGTACCGGGACAGCTGTGAACACTGAAGCTTTCTCT. Encoded protein: CASSTGTAVNTEAFS.